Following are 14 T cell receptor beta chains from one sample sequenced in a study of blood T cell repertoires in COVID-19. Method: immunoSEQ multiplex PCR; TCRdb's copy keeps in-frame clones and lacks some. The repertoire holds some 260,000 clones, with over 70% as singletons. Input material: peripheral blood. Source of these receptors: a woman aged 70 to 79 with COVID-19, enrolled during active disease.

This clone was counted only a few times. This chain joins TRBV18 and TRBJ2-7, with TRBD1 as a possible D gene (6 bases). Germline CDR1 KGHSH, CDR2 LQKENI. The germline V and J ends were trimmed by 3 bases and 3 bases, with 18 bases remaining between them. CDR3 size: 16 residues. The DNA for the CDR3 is TGTGCCAGCTCACCTGGGACACCCCAGAAGGGCTACGAGCAGTACTTC. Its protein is CASSPGTPQKGYEQYF.

CDR3 bases: TGTGCCAGCAGTTCGGGGGGCTACAATGAGCAGTTCTTC. Translation: CASSSGGYNEQFF. V and J are TRBV28 and TRBJ2-1; TRBD2 aligns across 7 bases. The CDR3 is made up of 13 amino acids. Per germline, CDR1 MDHEN and CDR2 SYDVKM. The V gene end was trimmed by 4 bases and the J gene end by 3 bases; junction bases not matched to a gene: 0.

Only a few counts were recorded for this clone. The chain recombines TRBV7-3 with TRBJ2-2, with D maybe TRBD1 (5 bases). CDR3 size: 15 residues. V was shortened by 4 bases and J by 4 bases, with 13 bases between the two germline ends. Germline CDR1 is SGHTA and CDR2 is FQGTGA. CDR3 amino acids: CASSSPLQATGELFF. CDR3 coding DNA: TGTGCCAGCAGCTCCCCGTTACAGGCCACCGGGGAGCTGTTTTTT.

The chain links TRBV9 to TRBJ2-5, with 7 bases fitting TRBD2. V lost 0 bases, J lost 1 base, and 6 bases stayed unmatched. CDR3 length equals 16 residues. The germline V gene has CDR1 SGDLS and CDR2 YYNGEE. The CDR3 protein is CASSVEDSGFQETQYF. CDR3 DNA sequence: TGTGCCAGCAGCGTAGAGGATAGCGGGTTCCAAGAGACCCAGTACTTC.

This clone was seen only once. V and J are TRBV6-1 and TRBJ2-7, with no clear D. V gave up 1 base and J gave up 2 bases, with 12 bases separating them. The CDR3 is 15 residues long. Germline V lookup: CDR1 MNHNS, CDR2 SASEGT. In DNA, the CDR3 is TGTGCCAGCAGTGAAGGAACTGTCAGGACCTACGAGCAGTACTTC. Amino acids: CASSEGTVRTYEQYF.

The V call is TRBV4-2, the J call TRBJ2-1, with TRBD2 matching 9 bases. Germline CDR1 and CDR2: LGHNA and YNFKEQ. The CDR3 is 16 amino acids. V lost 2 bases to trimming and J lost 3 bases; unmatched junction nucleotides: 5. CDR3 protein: CASSQTGTSSYNEQFF. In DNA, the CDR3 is TGTGCCAGCAGCCAAACCGGGACTAGCAGCTACAATGAGCAGTTCTTC.

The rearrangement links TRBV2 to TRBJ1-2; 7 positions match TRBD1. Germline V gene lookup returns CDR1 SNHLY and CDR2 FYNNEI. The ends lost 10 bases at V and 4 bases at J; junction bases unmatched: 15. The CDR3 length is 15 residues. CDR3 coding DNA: TGTGCCAACTCGCAGGGACAGCCTGCTTTCTATGGCTACACCTTC. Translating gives CANSQGQPAFYGYTF.

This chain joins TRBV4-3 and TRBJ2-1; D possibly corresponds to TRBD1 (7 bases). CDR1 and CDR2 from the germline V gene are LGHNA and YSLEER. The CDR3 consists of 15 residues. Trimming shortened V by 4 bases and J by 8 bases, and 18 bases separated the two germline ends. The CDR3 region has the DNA TGCGCCAGCAGCCCCAACAGGGGACTGGGCTATGAGCAGTTCTTC. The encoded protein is CASSPNRGLGYEQFF.

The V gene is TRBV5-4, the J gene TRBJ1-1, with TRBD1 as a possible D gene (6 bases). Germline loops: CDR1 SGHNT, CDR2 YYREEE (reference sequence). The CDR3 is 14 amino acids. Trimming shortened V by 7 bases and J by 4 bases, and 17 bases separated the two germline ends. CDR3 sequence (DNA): TGTGCCAGCGGTTACAGGGTCGTGGGCACTGAAGCTTTCTTT. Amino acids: CASGYRVVGTEAFF.

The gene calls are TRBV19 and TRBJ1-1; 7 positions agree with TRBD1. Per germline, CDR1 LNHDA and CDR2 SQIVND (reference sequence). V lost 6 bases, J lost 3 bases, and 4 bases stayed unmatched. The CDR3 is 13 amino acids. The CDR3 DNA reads TGTGCCAGTAGCCACAGGGGTGACACTGAAGCTTTCTTT. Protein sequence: CASSHRGDTEAFF.

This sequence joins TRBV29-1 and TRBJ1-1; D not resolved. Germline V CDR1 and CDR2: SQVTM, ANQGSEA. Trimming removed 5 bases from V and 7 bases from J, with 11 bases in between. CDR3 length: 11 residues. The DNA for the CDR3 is TGCAGCGTTCGATCGGTAGATGAAGCTTTCTTT. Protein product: CSVRSVDEAFF.

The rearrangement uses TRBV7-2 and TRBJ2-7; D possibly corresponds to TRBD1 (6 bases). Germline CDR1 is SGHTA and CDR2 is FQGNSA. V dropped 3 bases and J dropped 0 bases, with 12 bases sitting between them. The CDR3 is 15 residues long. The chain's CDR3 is CASSFDRRSSYEQYF. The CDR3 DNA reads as TGTGCCAGCAGCTTTGACAGGCGCTCCTCCTACGAGCAGTACTTC.

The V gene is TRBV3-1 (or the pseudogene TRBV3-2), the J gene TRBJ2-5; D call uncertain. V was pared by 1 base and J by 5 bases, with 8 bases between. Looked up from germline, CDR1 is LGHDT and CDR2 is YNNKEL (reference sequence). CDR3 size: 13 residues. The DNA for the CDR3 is TGTGCCAGCAGCCAAGGGCGGATTGAGACCCAGTACTTC. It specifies CASSQGRIETQYF.

The CDR3 sequence is CASSPGTGGGLNEKLFF. As DNA, the CDR3 is TGTGCCAGCAGCCCCGGGACAGGGGGGGGCCTTAATGAAAAACTGTTTTTT. The chain has TRBV3-1 (or the pseudogene TRBV3-2) and TRBJ1-4; 11 nucleotides align to TRBD1. Unmatched junction bases numbered 8, after V lost 4 bases and J lost 4 bases. This CDR3 spans 17 amino acids. Per the germline V gene, CDR1 is LGHDT and CDR2 is YNNKEL (reference sequence).